The clone carrying this T cell receptor (beta chain) was seen a few times. The data stem from a study of PD-1 blockade in classical Hodgkin lymphoma. Using immunoSEQ multiplex PCR, the repertoire was profiled, and TCRdb retains in-frame clones only, with some absent. The data show about 21,000 clones, with about 86% seen just once and 6.5% to 8% held by the top ten. Time point indicated: newly diagnosed, previously untreated cHL patient sample. By magnetic negative selection, CD8+ T cells were isolated from the thawed PBMCs. The CDR3 sequence is 16 residues long. Germline V lookup: CDR1 MGHRA, CDR2 YSYEKL. With V trimmed by 3 bases and J by 3 bases, 7 bases remained unmatched.

This clonotype was obtained from a human donor with classical Hodgkin lymphoma. V and J are TRBV4-1 and TRBJ1-5, with TRBD1 identical over 8 bases. Sample: CD8+ T cells from blood. This CDR3 is CASSQGQEPVNQPQHF. CDR3 bases: TGCGCCAGCAGCCAGGGACAGGAACCCGTCAATCAGCCCCAGCATTTT.